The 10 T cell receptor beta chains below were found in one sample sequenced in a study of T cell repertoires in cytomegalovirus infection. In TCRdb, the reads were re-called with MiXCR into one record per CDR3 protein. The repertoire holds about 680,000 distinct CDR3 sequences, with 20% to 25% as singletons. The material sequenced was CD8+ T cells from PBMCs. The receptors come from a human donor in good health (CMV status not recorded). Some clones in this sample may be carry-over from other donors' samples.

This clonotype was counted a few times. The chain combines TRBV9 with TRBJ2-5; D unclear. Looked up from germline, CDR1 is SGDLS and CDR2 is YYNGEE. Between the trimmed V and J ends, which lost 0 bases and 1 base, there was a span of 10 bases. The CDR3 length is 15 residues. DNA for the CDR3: TGTGCCAGCAGCGTAGGAGGCAGCACCCAAGAGACCCAGTACTTC. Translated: CASSVGGSTQETQYF.

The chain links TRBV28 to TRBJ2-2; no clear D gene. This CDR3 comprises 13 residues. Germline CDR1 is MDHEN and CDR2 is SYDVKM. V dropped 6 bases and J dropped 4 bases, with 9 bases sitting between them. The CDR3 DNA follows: TGTGCCAGCAGCCCCCGACCCACCGGGGAGCTGTTTTTT. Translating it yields CASSPRPTGELFF.

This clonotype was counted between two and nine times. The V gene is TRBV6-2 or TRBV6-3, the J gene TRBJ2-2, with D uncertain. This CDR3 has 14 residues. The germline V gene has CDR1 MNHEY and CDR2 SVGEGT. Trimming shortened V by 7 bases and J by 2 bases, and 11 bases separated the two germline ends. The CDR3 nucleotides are TGTGCCAGCAATCTTAATGGCAACACCGGGGAGCTGTTTTTT. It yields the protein CASNLNGNTGELFF.

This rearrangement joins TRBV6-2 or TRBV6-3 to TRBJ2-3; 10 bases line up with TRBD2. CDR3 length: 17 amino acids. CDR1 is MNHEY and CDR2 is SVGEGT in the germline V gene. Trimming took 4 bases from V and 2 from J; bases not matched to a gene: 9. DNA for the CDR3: TGTGCCAGCAGTTGCTCGTTAGGACTAGCGGCCACAGATACGCAGTATTTT. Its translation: CASSCSLGLAATDTQYF.

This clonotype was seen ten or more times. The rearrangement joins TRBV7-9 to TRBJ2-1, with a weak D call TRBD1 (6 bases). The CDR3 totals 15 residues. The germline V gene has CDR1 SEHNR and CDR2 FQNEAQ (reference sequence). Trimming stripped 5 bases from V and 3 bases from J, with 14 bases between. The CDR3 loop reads CASSPRDKNYNEQFF. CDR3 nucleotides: TGTGCCAGCAGCCCCCGGGACAAGAACTACAATGAGCAGTTCTTC. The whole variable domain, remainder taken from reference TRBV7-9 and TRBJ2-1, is DTGVSQNPRHKITKRGQNVTFRCDPISEHNRLYWYRQTLGQGPEFLTYFQNEAQLEKSRLLSDRFSAERPKGSFSTLEIQRTEQGDSAMYLCASSPRDKNYNEQFFGPGTRLTVL.

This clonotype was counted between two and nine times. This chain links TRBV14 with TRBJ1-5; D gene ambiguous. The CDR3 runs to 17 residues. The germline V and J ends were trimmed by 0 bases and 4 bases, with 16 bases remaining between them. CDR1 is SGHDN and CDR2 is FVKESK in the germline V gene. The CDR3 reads CASSQDLGGPQNQPQHF. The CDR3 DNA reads TGTGCCAGCAGCCAAGATCTTGGAGGGCCACAAAATCAGCCCCAGCATTTT.

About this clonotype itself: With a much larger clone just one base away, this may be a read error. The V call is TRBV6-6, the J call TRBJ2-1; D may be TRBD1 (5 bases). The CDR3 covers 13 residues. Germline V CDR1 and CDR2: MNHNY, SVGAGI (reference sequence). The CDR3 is CARPGQVDNEQIF. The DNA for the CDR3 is TGTGCCAGACCCGGGCAGGTGGACAATGAGCAGATCTTC.

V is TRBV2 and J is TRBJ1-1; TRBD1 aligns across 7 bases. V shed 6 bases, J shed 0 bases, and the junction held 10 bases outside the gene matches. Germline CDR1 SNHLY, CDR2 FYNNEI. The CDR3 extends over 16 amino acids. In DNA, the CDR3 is TGTGCCAGCAGAGGAAAGGGGGCAGTACTGAACACTGAAGCTTTCTTT. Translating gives CASRGKGAVLNTEAFF.

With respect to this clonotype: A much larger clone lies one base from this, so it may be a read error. The CDR3 spells CASSFRATGLTDTQYF. DNA for the CDR3: TGTGCCAGCAGCTTTAGAGCGACAGGCCTCACAGATACGCAGTATTTT. The V call is TRBV7-2, the J call TRBJ2-3, with a possible D match to TRBD1 (6 bases). Deletions cut 3 bases from V and 2 bases from J, with 15 bases between. The CDR3 is 16 residues long. Germline lookup yields CDR1 SGHTA and CDR2 FQGNSA. The full variable domain, completed using reference TRBV7-2 and TRBJ2-3, is GAGVSQSPSNKVTEKGKDVELRCDPISGHTALYWYRQSLGQGLEFLIYFQGNSAPDKSGLPSDRFSAERTGGSVSTLTIQRTQQEDSAVYLCASSFRATGLTDTQYFGPGTRLTVL.

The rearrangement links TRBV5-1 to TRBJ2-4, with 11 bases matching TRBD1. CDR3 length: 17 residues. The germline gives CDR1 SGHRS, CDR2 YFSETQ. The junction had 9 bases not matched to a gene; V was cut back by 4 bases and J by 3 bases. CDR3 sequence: CASSEGQGVEVKNIQYF. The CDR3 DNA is TGCGCCAGCAGCGAGGGACAGGGGGTTGAAGTCAAAAACATTCAGTACTTC.